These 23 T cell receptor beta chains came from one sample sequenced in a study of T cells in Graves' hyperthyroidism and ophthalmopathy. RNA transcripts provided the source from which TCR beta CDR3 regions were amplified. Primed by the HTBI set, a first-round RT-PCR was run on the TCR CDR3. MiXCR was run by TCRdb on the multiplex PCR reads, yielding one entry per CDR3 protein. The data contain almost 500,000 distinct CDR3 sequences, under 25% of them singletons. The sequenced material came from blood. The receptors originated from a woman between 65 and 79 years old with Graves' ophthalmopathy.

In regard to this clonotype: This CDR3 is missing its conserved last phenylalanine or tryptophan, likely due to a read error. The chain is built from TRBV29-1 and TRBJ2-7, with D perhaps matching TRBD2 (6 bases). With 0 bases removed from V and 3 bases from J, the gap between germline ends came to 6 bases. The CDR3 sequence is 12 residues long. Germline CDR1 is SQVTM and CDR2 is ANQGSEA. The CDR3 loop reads CSVEEGGYEQYL. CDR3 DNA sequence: TGCAGCGTTGAAGAGGGGGGCTACGAGCAGTACCTC.

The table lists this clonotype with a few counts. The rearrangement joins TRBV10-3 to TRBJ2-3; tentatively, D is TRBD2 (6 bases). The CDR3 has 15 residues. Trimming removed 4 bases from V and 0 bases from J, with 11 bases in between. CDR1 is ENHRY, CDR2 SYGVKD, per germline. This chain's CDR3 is CAISGPSASTDTQYF. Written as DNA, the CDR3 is TGTGCCATCAGTGGGCCTAGCGCGAGCACAGATACGCAGTATTTT.

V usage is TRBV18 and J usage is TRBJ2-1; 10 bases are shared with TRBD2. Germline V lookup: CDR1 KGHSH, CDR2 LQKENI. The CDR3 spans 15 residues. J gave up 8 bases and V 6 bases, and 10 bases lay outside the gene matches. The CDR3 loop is CASSSASGRGDEQFF. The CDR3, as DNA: TGTGCCAGCTCGTCGGCTAGCGGGAGAGGCGATGAGCAGTTCTTC.

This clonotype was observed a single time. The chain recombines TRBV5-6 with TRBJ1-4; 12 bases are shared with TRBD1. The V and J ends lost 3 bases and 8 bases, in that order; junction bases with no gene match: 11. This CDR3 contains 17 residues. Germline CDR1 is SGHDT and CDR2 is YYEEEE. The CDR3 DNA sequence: TGTGCCAGCAGCTGGGGACAGGGGGCGCGAAGGGGCGAAAAACTGTTTTTT. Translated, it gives CASSWGQGARRGEKLFF.

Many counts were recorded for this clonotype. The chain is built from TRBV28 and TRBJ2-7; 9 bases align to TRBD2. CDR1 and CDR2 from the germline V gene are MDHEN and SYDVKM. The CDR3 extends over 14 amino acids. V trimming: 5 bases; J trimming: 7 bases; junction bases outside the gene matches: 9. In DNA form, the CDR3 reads TGTGCCAGCAGTCAGACTAGCGGAGTCTGGGAGCAGTACTTC. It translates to CASSQTSGVWEQYF.

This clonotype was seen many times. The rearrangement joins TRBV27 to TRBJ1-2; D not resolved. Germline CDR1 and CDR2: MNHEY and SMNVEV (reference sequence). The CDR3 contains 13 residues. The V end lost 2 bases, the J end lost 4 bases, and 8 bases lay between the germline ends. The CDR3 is CASSLRESYGYTF. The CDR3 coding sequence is TGTGCCAGCAGTTTACGCGAGTCCTATGGCTACACCTTC.

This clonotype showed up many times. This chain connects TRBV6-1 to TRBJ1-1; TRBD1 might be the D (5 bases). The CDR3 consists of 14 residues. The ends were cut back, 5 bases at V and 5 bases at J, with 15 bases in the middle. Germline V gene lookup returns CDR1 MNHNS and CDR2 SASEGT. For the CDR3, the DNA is TGTGCCAGCAGTTGGGGACGGGGAGGTACTGAAGCTTTCTTT. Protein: CASSWGRGGTEAFF.

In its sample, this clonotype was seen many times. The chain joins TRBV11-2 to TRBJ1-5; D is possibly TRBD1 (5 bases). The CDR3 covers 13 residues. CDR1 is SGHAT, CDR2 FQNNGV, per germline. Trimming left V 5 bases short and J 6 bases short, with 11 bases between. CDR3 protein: CASSTGGVQPQHF. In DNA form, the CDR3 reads TGTGCCAGCAGCACCGGGGGGGTTCAGCCCCAGCATTTT.

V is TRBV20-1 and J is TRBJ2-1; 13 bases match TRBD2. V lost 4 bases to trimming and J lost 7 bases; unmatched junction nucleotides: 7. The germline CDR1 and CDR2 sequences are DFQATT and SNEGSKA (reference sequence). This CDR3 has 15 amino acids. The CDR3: CSATGTSGMINEQFF. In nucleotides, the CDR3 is TGCAGTGCTACTGGGACTAGCGGGATGATTAATGAGCAGTTCTTC.

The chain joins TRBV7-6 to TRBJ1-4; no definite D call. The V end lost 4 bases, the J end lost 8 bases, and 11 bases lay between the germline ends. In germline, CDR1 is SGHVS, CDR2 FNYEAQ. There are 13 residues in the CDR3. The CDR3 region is CASSSVLNEKLFF. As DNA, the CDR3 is TGTGCCAGCAGCTCCGTTTTAAACGAAAAACTGTTTTTT. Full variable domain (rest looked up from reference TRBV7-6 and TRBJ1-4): GAGVSQSPRYKVTKRGQDVALRCDPISGHVSLYWYRQALGQGPEFLTYFNYEAQQDKSGLPNDRFSAERPEGSISTLTIQRTEQRDSAMYRCASSSVLNEKLFFGSGTQLSVL.

The CDR3 DNA is TGTGCCAGCAGCTTAGGTGGGATCACCACAGATACGCAGTATTTT. The encoded protein is CASSLGGITTDTQYF. The rearrangement links TRBV7-6 to TRBJ2-3; D not certain. With 1 base removed from V and 2 bases from J, the gap between germline ends came to 10 bases. Germline values: CDR1 SGHVS, CDR2 FNYEAQ. The CDR3 runs 15 residues.

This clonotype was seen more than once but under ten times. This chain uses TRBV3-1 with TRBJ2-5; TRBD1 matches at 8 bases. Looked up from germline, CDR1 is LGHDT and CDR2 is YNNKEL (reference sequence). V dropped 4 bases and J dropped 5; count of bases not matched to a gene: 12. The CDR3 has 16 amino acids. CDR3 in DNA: TGTGCCAGCAGCCGTGGACAGGGCGAGCGACGGGAGACCCAGTACTTC. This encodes CASSRGQGERRETQYF.

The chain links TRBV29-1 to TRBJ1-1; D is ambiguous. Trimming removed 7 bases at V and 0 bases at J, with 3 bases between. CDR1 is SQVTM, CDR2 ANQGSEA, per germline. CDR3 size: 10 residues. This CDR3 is CSAMNTEAFF. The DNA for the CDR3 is TGCAGCGCTATGAACACTGAAGCTTTCTTT.

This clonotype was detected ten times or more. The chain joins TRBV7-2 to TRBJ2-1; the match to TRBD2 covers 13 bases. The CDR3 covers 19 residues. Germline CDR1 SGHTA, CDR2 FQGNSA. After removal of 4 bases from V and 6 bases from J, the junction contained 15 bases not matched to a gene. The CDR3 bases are TGTGCCAGCAGCTCCTCCCACCCCTGGAGGACTAGCGGGAGCAATGAGCAGTTCTTC. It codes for CASSSSHPWRTSGSNEQFF.

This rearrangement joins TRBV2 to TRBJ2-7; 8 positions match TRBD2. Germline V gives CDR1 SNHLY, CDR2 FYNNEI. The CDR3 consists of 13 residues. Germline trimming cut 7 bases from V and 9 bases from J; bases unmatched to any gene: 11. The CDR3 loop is CASTMTSEVGQYF. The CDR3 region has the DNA TGTGCCAGCACCATGACTAGCGAAGTGGGGCAGTACTTC. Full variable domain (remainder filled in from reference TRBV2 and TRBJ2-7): EPEVTQTPSHQVTQMGQEVILRCVPISNHLYFYWYRQILGQKVEFLVSFYNNEISEKSEIFDDQFSVERPDGSNFTLKIRSTKLEDSAMYFCASTMTSEVGQYFGPGTRLTVT.

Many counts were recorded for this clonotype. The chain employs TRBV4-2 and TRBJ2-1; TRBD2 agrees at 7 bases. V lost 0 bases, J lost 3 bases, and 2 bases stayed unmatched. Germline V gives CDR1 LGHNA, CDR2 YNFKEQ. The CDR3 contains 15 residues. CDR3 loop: CASSQDWTSYNEQFF. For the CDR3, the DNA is TGTGCCAGCAGCCAAGATTGGACTAGCTACAATGAGCAGTTCTTC.

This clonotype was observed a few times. The CDR3 sequence is CASSSTGTEISTNEKLFF. CDR3 coding DNA: TGCGCCAGCAGCTCAACCGGGACCGAGATTTCAACTAATGAAAAACTGTTTTTT. This chain connects TRBV5-1 to TRBJ1-4; TRBD1 might be the D (5 bases). The CDR3 sequence is 18 residues long. Germline loops: CDR1 SGHRS, CDR2 YFSETQ. V dropped 3 bases and J dropped 0 bases, with 18 bases sitting between them.

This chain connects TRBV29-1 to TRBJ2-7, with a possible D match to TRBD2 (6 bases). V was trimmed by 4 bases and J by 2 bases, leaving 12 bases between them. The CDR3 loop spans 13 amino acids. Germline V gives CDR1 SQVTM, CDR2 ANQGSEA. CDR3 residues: CSVVGLTTYEQYF. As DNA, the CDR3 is TGCAGCGTTGTTGGACTAACAACCTACGAGCAGTACTTC.

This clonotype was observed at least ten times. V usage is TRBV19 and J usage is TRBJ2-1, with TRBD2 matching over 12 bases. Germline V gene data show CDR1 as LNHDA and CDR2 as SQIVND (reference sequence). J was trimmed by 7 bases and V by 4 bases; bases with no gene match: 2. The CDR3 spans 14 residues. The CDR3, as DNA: TGTGCCAGTAGTAGACTAGCGGGAGTTAATGAGCAGTTCTTC. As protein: CASSRLAGVNEQFF.

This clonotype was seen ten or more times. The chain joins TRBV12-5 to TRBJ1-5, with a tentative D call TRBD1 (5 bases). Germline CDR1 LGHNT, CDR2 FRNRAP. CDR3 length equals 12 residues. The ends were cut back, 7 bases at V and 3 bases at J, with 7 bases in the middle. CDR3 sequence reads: CASAGYNQPQHF. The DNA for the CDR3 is TGTGCTAGTGCAGGGTACAATCAGCCCCAGCATTTT.

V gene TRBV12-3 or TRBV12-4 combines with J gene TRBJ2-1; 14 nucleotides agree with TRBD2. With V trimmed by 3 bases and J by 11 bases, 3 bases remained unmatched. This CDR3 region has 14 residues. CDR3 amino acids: CASSLGTSGRKQFF. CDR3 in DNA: TGTGCCAGCAGTTTGGGGACTAGCGGGAGAAAGCAGTTCTTC.

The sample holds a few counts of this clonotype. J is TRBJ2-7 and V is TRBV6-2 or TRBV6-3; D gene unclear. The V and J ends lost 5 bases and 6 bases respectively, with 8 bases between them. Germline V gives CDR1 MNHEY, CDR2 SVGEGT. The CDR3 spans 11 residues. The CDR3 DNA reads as TGTGCCAGCAGTCGTACTGGCGAGCAGTACTTC. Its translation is CASSRTGEQYF.

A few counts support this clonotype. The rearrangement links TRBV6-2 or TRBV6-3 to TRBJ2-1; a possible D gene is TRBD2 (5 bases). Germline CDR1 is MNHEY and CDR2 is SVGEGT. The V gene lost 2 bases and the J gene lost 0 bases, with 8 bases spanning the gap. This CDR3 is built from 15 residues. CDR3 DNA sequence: TGTGCCAGCAGTTACGAGGGAAACTCCTACAATGAGCAGTTCTTC. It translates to CASSYEGNSYNEQFF.